The 21 T cell receptor beta chains presented below share a single source sample, sequenced in a study of cytomegalovirus exposure and HLA in healthy donors. PCR was performed using 60 Vbeta and 13 Jbeta primers. The assay was immunoSEQ multiplex PCR, and TCRdb's table has in-frame clones only and misses some. Of about 190,000 clones in the sample, about four fifths are singletons; the top ten hold 2.4%. Sequencing was performed on PBMCs. The source is a male donor in good health and CMV-seronegative.

The chain links TRBV30 to TRBJ2-5, with D possibly TRBD1 on 6 matching bases. CDR3 size: 12 residues. Germline V gene lookup returns CDR1 GTSNPN and CDR2 SVGIG (reference sequence). V lost 2 bases and J 7 bases, leaving 11 bases between the germline ends. The DNA of the CDR3 is TGTGCCTGGAGTAACAGGGAAGGGACCCAGTACTTC. This encodes CAWSNREGTQYF.

This clone was counted a few times. The chain recombines TRBV6-5 with TRBJ1-1; maybe TRBD1 (5 bases). V shed 6 bases and J shed 7 bases, with 12 bases lying between them. CDR1 is MNHEY, CDR2 SVGAGI, per germline. This CDR3 has 12 amino acids. The CDR3 protein is CASSRGKGEAFF. The CDR3 bases are TGTGCCAGCAGCCGGGGGAAGGGTGAAGCTTTCTTT.

This clone was detected only a few times. A junction boundary mismatches the germline segment, possibly from a read error. CDR3 in DNA: TGTTCCAGCAGCTCCTACAACACTGAAGCTTTCTTT. It yields the protein CSSSSYNTEAFF. The chain employs TRBV7-9 and TRBJ1-1; D is unclear. The CDR3 is 12 residues long. The germline gives CDR1 SEHNR, CDR2 FQNEAQ (reference sequence).

This clone was observed a handful of times. The CDR3, as DNA: TGTGCCAGCAGCCAAGAGGCAGGGCGCTACAGCACAGATACGCAGTATTTT. Residues: CASSQEAGRYSTDTQYF. This chain uses TRBV14 with TRBJ2-3; TRBD1 might be the D (5 bases). The germline CDR1 and CDR2 sequences are SGHDN and FVKESK. V was pared by 0 bases and J by 0 bases, with 13 bases between. This CDR3 has 17 residues.

The gene calls are TRBV2 and TRBJ1-5, with D maybe TRBD1 (6 bases). Trimming removed 6 bases at V and 3 bases at J, with 9 bases between. CDR1 is SNHLY, CDR2 FYNNEI, per germline. This CDR3 has 13 residues. The CDR3 nucleotides are TGTGCCAGCAGGGACAGTTTCAATCAGCCCCAGCATTTT. Translating it yields CASRDSFNQPQHF.

The J gene is TRBJ2-7, the V gene TRBV28; D is possibly TRBD2 (5 bases). Trimming removed 3 bases at V and 2 bases at J, with 5 bases between. Germline CDR1 and CDR2: MDHEN and SYDVKM. The CDR3 runs to 12 residues. CDR3 sequence (DNA): TGTGCCAGCAGTTTCGGGACCTACGAGCAGTACTTC. Protein sequence: CASSFGTYEQYF.

The CDR3: CASSGQGGRGGNTIYF. In nucleotides, the CDR3 is TGTGCCAGCAGCGGACAGGGCGGCCGGGGAGGAAACACCATATATTTT. The V call is TRBV28, the J call TRBJ1-3; TRBD1 matches 8 bases. V was pared by 6 bases and J by 4 bases, with 11 bases of the junction left unmatched. CDR1 is MDHEN and CDR2 is SYDVKM in the germline V gene. CDR3 length equals 16 residues. Full variable domain (rest looked up from reference TRBV28 and TRBJ1-3): DVKVTQSSRYLVKRTGEKVFLECVQDMDHENMFWYRQDPGLGLRLIYFSYDVKMKEKGDIPEGYSVSREKKERFSLILESASTNQTSMYLCASSGQGGRGGNTIYFGEGSWLTVV.

The chain employs TRBV19 and TRBJ2-1, with 10 bases that match TRBD2. Germline V gene lookup returns CDR1 LNHDA and CDR2 SQIVND (reference sequence). J lost 8 bases, V lost 9 bases, and 13 bases had no gene match. This CDR3 region has 15 residues. The CDR3 here is CARSQGSGGADEQFF. The CDR3, as DNA: TGTGCCAGATCCCAGGGAAGCGGGGGGGCTGATGAGCAGTTCTTC.

This chain uses TRBV9 with TRBJ2-1; 9 bases agree with TRBD2. Unmatched junction bases numbered 6, after V lost 1 base and J lost 7 bases. CDR3 length: 15 residues. Germline V lookup: CDR1 SGDLS, CDR2 YYNGEE. The CDR3 DNA is TGTGCCAGCAGCGTACTTGCGGGAGGGACGAATGAGCAGTTCTTC. It encodes CASSVLAGGTNEQFF.

The chain combines TRBV28 with TRBJ2-1, with 8 bases lining up with TRBD2. V shed 6 bases, J shed 7 bases, and the junction held 11 bases outside the gene matches. The germline V gene has CDR1 MDHEN and CDR2 SYDVKM. The CDR3 is 15 amino acids. The CDR3 protein is CASSPFTAGENEQFF. The DNA for the CDR3 is TGTGCCAGCAGCCCCTTCACAGCGGGAGAAAATGAGCAGTTCTTC.

The chain is built from TRBV7-9 and TRBJ1-2; D unclear. The V end lost 2 bases, the J end lost 5 bases, and 6 bases lay between the germline ends. Germline V CDR1 and CDR2: SEHNR, FQNEAQ (reference sequence). The CDR3 consists of 12 residues. CDR3 sequence: CASSLFEYGYTF. CDR3 sequence (DNA): TGTGCCAGCAGCTTATTTGAGTATGGCTACACCTTC.

V usage is TRBV27 and J usage is TRBJ2-3, with TRBD2 identical over 8 bases. V lost 3 bases, J lost 1 base, and 9 bases stayed unmatched. Germline V lookup: CDR1 MNHEY, CDR2 SMNVEV (reference sequence). The CDR3 is 17 residues long. The CDR3 loop reads CASSFASGSWGTDTQYF. CDR3 sequence (DNA): TGTGCCAGCAGTTTCGCCAGCGGGAGTTGGGGCACAGATACGCAGTATTTT.

The chain links TRBV18 to TRBJ1-5; D possibly corresponds to TRBD1 (5 bases). Germline V gene lookup returns CDR1 KGHSH and CDR2 LQKENI. V was trimmed by 1 base and J by 6 bases, leaving 10 bases between them. The CDR3 covers 14 residues. The chain's CDR3 is CASSPRGGRQPQHF. The DNA for the CDR3 is TGTGCCAGCTCACCACGGGGGGGACGTCAGCCCCAGCATTTT.

The CDR3 loop reads CASSTAIGRTGGGSPLHF. CDR3 in DNA: TGTGCCAGCAGTACCGCGATCGGGAGGACAGGGGGTGGTTCACCCCTCCACTTT. The J gene is TRBJ1-6, the V gene TRBV27, with 10 bases aligning to TRBD1. The V gene end was trimmed by 5 bases and the J gene end by 9 bases; junction bases not matched to a gene: 16. CDR1 is MNHEY, CDR2 SMNVEV, per germline (reference sequence). The length of the CDR3 is 18 residues.

This clone was seen a handful of times. The chain couples TRBV10-3 to TRBJ1-2; TRBD1 matches 11 bases. The CDR3 spans 13 residues. J lost 5 bases, V lost 6 bases, and 2 bases had no gene match. Germline V gene sequence: CDR1 ENHRY, CDR2 SYGVKD. The CDR3 coding sequence is TGTGCCATCAGCGGGGACAGGGGGTATGGCTACACCTTC. Translation gives CAISGDRGYGYTF.

This chain links TRBV12-5 with TRBJ1-1, with 9 positions matching TRBD1. The CDR3 runs to 17 residues. The ends lost 0 bases at V and 7 bases at J; junction bases unmatched: 12. Germline loops: CDR1 LGHNT, CDR2 FRNRAP. The CDR3 bases are TGTGCTAGTGGTTTGGTCCCTTTAGGGACAGGGAGGATTGAAGCTTTCTTT. Translating gives CASGLVPLGTGRIEAFF.

The chain couples TRBV7-8 to TRBJ2-7; TRBD2 matches 9 bases. This CDR3 has 21 residues. Losses at the gene ends were 3 bases for V and 2 bases for J; bases not matched to a gene: 23. Per the germline V gene, CDR1 is SGHVS and CDR2 is FQNEAQ. CDR3 sequence: CASSFRVATSGETYTTYEQYF. Here the CDR3 DNA reads TGTGCCAGCAGCTTCAGAGTGGCGACTAGCGGAGAGACATATACAACCTACGAGCAGTACTTC.

J is TRBJ1-5 and V is TRBV6-1; no reliable D call. Germline V gene data show CDR1 as MNHNS and CDR2 as SASEGT. The V gene lost 4 bases and the J gene lost 7 bases, with 17 bases spanning the gap. The CDR3 has 15 residues. CDR3 in amino acids: CASSAFELVGQPQHF. CDR3 nucleotide sequence: TGTGCCAGCAGTGCCTTTGAGTTGGTCGGGCAGCCCCAGCATTTT.

The chain combines TRBV9 with TRBJ1-2, with TRBD1 matching over 8 bases. V gave up 0 bases and J gave up 5 bases; unmatched junction bases: 6. Germline CDR1 is SGDLS and CDR2 is YYNGEE. This CDR3 has 15 amino acids. CDR3 sequence (DNA): TGTGCCAGCAGCGTAGATGCAGGGGGCATGTATGGCTACACCTTC. This encodes CASSVDAGGMYGYTF.

As DNA, the CDR3 is TGTGCCAGCAGTGACGCGAACACCGGGGAGCTGTTTTTT. It codes for CASSDANTGELFF. The genes are TRBV25-1 and TRBJ2-2; no reliable D call. The length of the CDR3 is 13 residues. Trimming left V 3 bases short and J 0 bases short, with 2 bases between. The germline CDR1 and CDR2 sequences are MGHDK and SYGVNS.

Concerning this clone: The same CDR3 arises from other DNA sequences in this sample as well. The CDR3 is CAWSVQGDTEAFF. CDR3 nucleotides: TGTGCCTGGAGTGTACAGGGGGACACTGAAGCTTTCTTT. The chain carries TRBV30 and TRBJ1-1; 8 nucleotides agree with TRBD1. The ends lost 0 bases at V and 3 bases at J; junction bases unmatched: 0. Germline CDR1 and CDR2: GTSNPN and SVGIG (reference sequence). This CDR3 is built from 13 residues.